Below are 15 T cell receptor beta chains sequenced from a single sample in a study of blood T cell repertoires in COVID-19. Sequencing used immunoSEQ multiplex PCR; TCRdb keeps in-frame clones, though not all of them. This table holds approximately 200,000 clones, about 80% found once. The sample taken for sequencing was peripheral blood. The receptors derive from an older woman with acute or convalescent COVID-19.

This clone was recorded only once. The rearrangement links TRBV6-5 to TRBJ1-2; D is perhaps TRBD1 (5 bases). The CDR3 has 14 amino acids. V lost 6 bases and J lost 0, with 11 bases in between. CDR1 is MNHEY, CDR2 SVGAGI, per germline. The DNA for the CDR3 is TGTGCCAGCAGAACAGGAGCTTCTAACTATGGCTACACCTTC. Amino acids: CASRTGASNYGYTF.

V gene TRBV7-2 combines with J gene TRBJ2-7, with TRBD1 identical over 7 bases. V gave up 5 bases and J gave up 5 bases; unmatched junction bases: 9. This CDR3 spans 14 amino acids. CDR1 and CDR2 (germline): SGHTA, FQGNSA. The CDR3 loop reads CASSQQGLPNEQYF. CDR3 bases: TGTGCCAGCAGCCAACAGGGGCTTCCTAACGAGCAGTACTTC. The full variable domain, in which reference TRBV7-2 and TRBJ2-7 provide the parts outside the CDR3, is GAGVSQSPSNKVTEKGKDVELRCDPISGHTALYWYRQSLGQGLEFLIYFQGNSAPDKSGLPSDRFSAERTGGSVSTLTIQRTQQEDSAVYLCASSQQGLPNEQYFGPGTRLTVT.

This clone was seen only a few times. This rearrangement joins TRBV3-1 (or the pseudogene TRBV3-2) to TRBJ1-2, with 10 bases matching TRBD1. Germline loops: CDR1 LGHDT, CDR2 YNNKEL (reference sequence). With V trimmed by 4 bases and J by 6 bases, 2 bases remained unmatched. The length of the CDR3 is 13 residues. The CDR3 DNA is TGTGCCAGCAGCCTTGGGACAGGGGATGGCTACACCTTC. This gives the protein CASSLGTGDGYTF.

The chain recombines TRBV9 with TRBJ1-3; D unresolved. CDR1 is SGDLS, CDR2 YYNGEE, per germline. Between the trimmed V and J ends, which lost 0 bases and 0 bases, there was a span of 13 bases. The CDR3 extends over 17 amino acids. The DNA of the CDR3 is TGTGCCAGCAGCGTAGCGCCAAGTGGGAGCTCTGGAAACACCATATATTTT. Amino acid sequence: CASSVAPSGSSGNTIYF.

The chain carries TRBV28 and TRBJ2-1, with a tentative D call TRBD2 (6 bases). The CDR3 has 17 residues. The germline CDR1 and CDR2 sequences are MDHEN and SYDVKM. Trimming cost V 4 bases and J 6 bases, with 22 bases left between them. The CDR3 nucleotides read TGTGCCAGCAGTTCAACTTTTCGGGGGACGCGGGGCAATGAGCAGTTCTTC. This gives the protein CASSSTFRGTRGNEQFF.

V is TRBV7-9 and J is TRBJ2-1; TRBD2 agrees at 7 bases. In germline, CDR1 is SEHNR, CDR2 FQNEAQ (reference sequence). The CDR3 runs 13 residues. The V gene end was trimmed by 5 bases and the J gene end by 8 bases; junction bases not matched to a gene: 6. DNA for the CDR3: TGTGCCAGCAGCAAACTAGCGATCGATGAGCAGTTCTTC. It yields the protein CASSKLAIDEQFF.

The genes are TRBV7-2 and TRBJ2-7; D gene unclear. The germline V gene encodes CDR1 SGHTA and CDR2 FQGNSA. The CDR3 length is 11 residues. Trimming shortened V by 5 bases and J by 5 bases, and 7 bases separated the two germline ends. The CDR3 DNA follows: TGTGCCAGCAGCCTTTCTAACGAGCAGTACTTC. Its protein product is CASSLSNEQYF.

As for this clone: An end of the junction differs from the germline gene, which may be a read error. The chain is built from TRBV5-4 and TRBJ1-1; no reliable D call. There are 14 residues in the CDR3. The germline gives CDR1 SGHNT, CDR2 YYREEE (reference sequence). CDR3 residues: CASSQTGSNNEAFF. CDR3 coding DNA: TGTGCCAGCAGCCAAACGGGGTCTAACAATGAAGCTTTCTTT.

J is TRBJ1-1 and V is TRBV5-5; D gene uncertain. V was pared by 1 base and J by 7 bases, with 5 bases between. CDR3 length equals 11 residues. Looked up from germline, CDR1 is SGHKS and CDR2 is YYEKEE (reference sequence). The CDR3 region is CASSLYSEAFF. The CDR3 DNA reads TGTGCCAGCAGCTTGTATAGTGAAGCTTTCTTT.

The CDR3 loop is CSVELQGSEQFF. The CDR3 region has the DNA TGCAGCGTTGAGTTACAGGGAAGTGAGCAGTTCTTC. J is TRBJ2-1 and V is TRBV29-1; D is perhaps TRBD1 (6 bases). This CDR3 has 12 residues. Trimming shortened V by 3 bases and J by 9 bases, and 12 bases separated the two germline ends. Germline CDR1 SQVTM, CDR2 ANQGSEA.

This clone appeared a few times. This chain joins TRBV3-1 (or the pseudogene TRBV3-2) and TRBJ2-4; tentatively, D is TRBD2 (7 bases). Trimming pared 7 bases from V and 2 bases from J, leaving 18 bases between. From germline, CDR1 is LGHDT and CDR2 YNNKEL (reference sequence). The CDR3 runs to 16 residues. CDR3 sequence reads: CASTPKGGDSKNIQYF. The DNA for the CDR3 is TGTGCCAGCACCCCTAAAGGGGGGGACTCCAAAAACATTCAGTACTTC.

This sequence joins TRBV5-4 and TRBJ2-5, with 7 bases lining up with TRBD1. The CDR3 runs 15 residues. The V segment lost 2 bases and the J segment 5 bases; nucleotides outside the gene matches: 9. The germline gives CDR1 SGHNT, CDR2 YYREEE (reference sequence). CDR3: CASSLPTGVGETQYF. The DNA of the CDR3 is TGTGCCAGCAGCTTACCTACAGGGGTCGGGGAGACCCAGTACTTC.

The chain is built from TRBV6-5 and TRBJ1-6; D might be TRBD1 (6 bases). Germline CDR1 reads MNHEY; CDR2 reads SVGAGI. Deletions cut 8 bases from V and 6 bases from J, with 14 bases between. This CDR3 is built from 14 residues. CDR3 sequence: CASAQQGSNSPLHF. The CDR3 region has the DNA TGTGCCAGCGCCCAACAGGGTTCTAATTCACCCCTCCACTTT.

The chain recombines TRBV2 with TRBJ2-1; maybe TRBD2 (6 bases). The CDR3 runs to 11 residues. Germline-derived CDR1 and CDR2 are SNHLY and FYNNEI. Trimming removed 6 bases from V and 6 bases from J, with 6 bases in between. CDR3: CASRLANEQFF. CDR3 nucleotide sequence: TGTGCCAGCAGACTAGCCAATGAGCAGTTCTTC. Combining the CDR3 with reference TRBV2 and TRBJ2-1 gives the whole variable domain EPEVTQTPSHQVTQMGQEVILRCVPISNHLYFYWYRQILGQKVEFLVSFYNNEISEKSEIFDDQFSVERPDGSNFTLKIRSTKLEDSAMYFCASRLANEQFFGPGTRLTVL.

This clone was counted once. The chain combines TRBV2 with TRBJ1-2, with 9 positions matching TRBD1. The CDR3 consists of 12 residues. CDR1 SNHLY and CDR2 FYNNEI come from the germline V gene. V lost 6 bases and J lost 8; bases outside the gene matches: 4. The CDR3 DNA is TGTGCCAGCAGCAGGGACAGGGTGGGCTACACCTTC. Encoded protein: CASSRDRVGYTF.